The TCR beta chain under discussion was sequenced for a study of response to subunit inactivated influenza vaccine (dated by TCRdb to the late 2010s). About the investigation overall: Deep quantitative T cell receptor repertoire profiling was used in the study to track responses to a trivalent subunit inactivated influenza vaccine. Broad study findings and their caveats: According to the authors, only a limited number of new T cells may be recruited by each seasonal influenza vaccination.

As to this clonotype: The clone's antigen remains unknown. Base-call qualities are not available, and no considerably larger clone is one nucleotide away.

The library was generated by RT-PCR. The sequencing machine was an Illumina HiSeq 2500. TCRdb handled the public reads itself, with Q25 trimming in fastp and clone calling in MiXCR, and kept productive beta chains. Every distinct CDR3 protein forms one entry, paired with its most common genes and DNA. The sample table lists fewer than 250,000 distinct CDR3 sequences, roughly 14% of them with a count of one. Approximately 24% of the sample lies in the top ten. The CDR3 measures 17 amino acids from cysteine to phenylalanine. Only the CDR3 region is kept as DNA, spanning 51 bases read in frame from base 1. In the germline V gene, CDR1 corresponds to SGDLS and CDR2 to YYNGEE. Trimming costs V 2 bases and J 0 bases, and their ends lie 14 bases apart.

The sequence was obtained from a man over 45 who received an inactivated influenza vaccine. Donor details come from another sample of the same person, matched by shared clones. The rearranged segments are TRBV9 and TRBJ2-2; possibly the D gene is TRBD1, per 7 matching bases. The material was CD8+ T cells sorted from PBMCs, obtained more than 4 days after vaccination. CDR3 reads: CASSVPRGTANTGELFF. The bases are TGTGCCAGCAGCGTGCCCCGGGGGACAGCGAACACCGGGGAGCTGTTTTTT.